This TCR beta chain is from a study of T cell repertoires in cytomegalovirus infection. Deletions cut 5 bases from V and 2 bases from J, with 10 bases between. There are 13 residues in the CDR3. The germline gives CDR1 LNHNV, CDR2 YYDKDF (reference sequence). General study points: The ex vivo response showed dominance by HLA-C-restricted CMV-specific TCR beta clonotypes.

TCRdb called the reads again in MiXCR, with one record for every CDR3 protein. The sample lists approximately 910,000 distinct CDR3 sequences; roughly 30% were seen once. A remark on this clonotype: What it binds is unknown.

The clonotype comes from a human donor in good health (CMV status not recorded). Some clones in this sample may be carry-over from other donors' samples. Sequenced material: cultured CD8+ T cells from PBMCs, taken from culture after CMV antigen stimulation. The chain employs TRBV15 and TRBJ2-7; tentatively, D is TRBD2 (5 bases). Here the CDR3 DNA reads TGTGCCACCAGCTCTGGGAGTACCTACGAGCAGTACGTC. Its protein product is CATSSGSTYEQYV.